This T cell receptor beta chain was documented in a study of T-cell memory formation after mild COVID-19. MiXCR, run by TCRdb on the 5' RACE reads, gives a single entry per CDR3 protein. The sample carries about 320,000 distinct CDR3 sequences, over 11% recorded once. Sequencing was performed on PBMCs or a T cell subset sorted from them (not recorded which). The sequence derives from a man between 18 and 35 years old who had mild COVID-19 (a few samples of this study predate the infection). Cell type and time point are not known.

The CDR3 DNA reads TGTGCCAGCAGCGTAGGGTGGCGGCAAGAGACCCAGTACTTC. As protein: CASSVGWRQETQYF. The chain carries TRBV9 and TRBJ2-5, with D uncertain. The CDR3 consists of 14 residues. Per germline, CDR1 SGDLS and CDR2 YYNGEE. Between the trimmed V and J ends, which lost 0 bases and 2 bases, there was a span of 8 bases.